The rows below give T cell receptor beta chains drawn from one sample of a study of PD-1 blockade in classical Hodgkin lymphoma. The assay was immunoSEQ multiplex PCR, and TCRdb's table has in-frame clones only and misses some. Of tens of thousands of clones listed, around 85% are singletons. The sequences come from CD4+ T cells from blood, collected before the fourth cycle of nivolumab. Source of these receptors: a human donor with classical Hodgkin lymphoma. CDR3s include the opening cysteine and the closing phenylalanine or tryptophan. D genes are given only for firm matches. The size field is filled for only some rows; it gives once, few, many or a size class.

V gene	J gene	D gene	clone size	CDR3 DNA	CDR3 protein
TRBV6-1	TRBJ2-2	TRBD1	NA	TGTGCCAGCAGTGGACAGGGGCAGCTAACCGGGGAGCTGTTTTTT	CASSGQGQLTGELFF
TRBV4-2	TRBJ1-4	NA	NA	TGTGCCAGCAGCCAAGATGCCGGTTCTCGGGAAAAACTGTTTTTT	CASSQDAGSREKLFF
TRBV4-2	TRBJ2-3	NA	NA	TGTGCCAGCAGCCAAGCGTATGCCTACACAGATACGCAGTATTTT	CASSQAYAYTDTQYF
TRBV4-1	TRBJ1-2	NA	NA	TGCGCCAGCAGCCAAGATGGGATGGTTGTGGGATATGGCTACACCTTC	CASSQDGMVVGYGYTF
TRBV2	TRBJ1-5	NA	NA	TGTGCCAGCAGCCACCCGGGATCCGGTCAGCCCCAGCATTTT	CASSHPGSGQPQHF
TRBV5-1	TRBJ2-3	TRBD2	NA	TGCGCCAGCAGCAGAGCTAGCGGGGCAGATACGCAGTATTTT	CASSRASGADTQYF
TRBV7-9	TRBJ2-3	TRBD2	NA	TGTGCCAGCAGCGTCAGGGAGGGAGATACGCAGTATTTT	CASSVREGDTQYF
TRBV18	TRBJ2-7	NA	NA	TGTGCCAGCTCACCACTCGCCTACGAGCAGTACTTC	CASSPLAYEQYF
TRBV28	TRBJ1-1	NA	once	TGTGCCAGCAGTTACGACCAGGGATCAATGAACACTGAAGCTTTCTTT	CASSYDQGSMNTEAFF
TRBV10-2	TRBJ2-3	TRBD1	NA	TGCGCCAGCAGTGACCCGGGACAGACCACAGATACGCAGTATTTT	CASSDPGQTTDTQYF
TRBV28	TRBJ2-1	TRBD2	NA	TGTGCCAGTCGTCTAGCGGGAGGGTACAATGAGCAGTTCTTC	CASRLAGGYNEQFF
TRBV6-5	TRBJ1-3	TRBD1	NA	TGTGCCAGCAGTAGCGGACAGGGGGCTGGAAACACCATATATTTT	CASSSGQGAGNTIYF
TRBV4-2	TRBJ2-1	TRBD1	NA	TGTGCCAGCAGCCCCCCGGCAATACAGGGGAGCTCCTACAATGAGCAGTTCTTC	CASSPPAIQGSSYNEQFF
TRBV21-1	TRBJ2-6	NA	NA	TGTGCCAGCAGCCCCCCTGGGACATTAGGGGCTGGGGCCAACGTCCTGACTTTC	CASSPPGTLGAGANVLTF
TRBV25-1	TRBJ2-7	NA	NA	TGTGCCAGCACACCTGGGGGCAGTTGGGAGCAGTACTTC	CASTPGGSWEQYF
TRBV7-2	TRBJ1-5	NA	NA	TGTGCCAGCAGCTTCGGGGGGGGTCAGCCCCAGCATTTT	CASSFGGGQPQHF
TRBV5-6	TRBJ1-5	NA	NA	TGTGCCAGCAGCTCGGGACTGCAACGCGGTCAGCCCCAGCATTTT	CASSSGLQRGQPQHF
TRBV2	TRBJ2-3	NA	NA	TGTGCCAGCAGTGAAAATGTAGGGGTTGACACAGATACGCAGTATTTT	CASSENVGVDTDTQYF